Shown below are 29 T cell receptor beta chains from a single sample sequenced in a study of glioma-infiltrating T cells. TCR alpha and beta CDR3 regions were amplified from RNA using iRepertoire nested multiplex PCR. TCRdb redid the calling of the multiplex PCR reads with MiXCR, one entry per CDR3 protein. The sample includes 400,000 or so distinct CDR3 sequences, around 38% of them seen just once. The sample taken for sequencing was glioma tissue, nonneoplastic brain tissue, or PBMCs (not recorded which). The receptors originated from a human donor with low-grade glioma or glioblastoma, undergoing nonglioma brain surgery, or in good health (not recorded which).

This chain connects TRBV29-1 to TRBJ2-4, with no clear D. Deletions cut 5 bases from V and 0 bases from J, with 14 bases between. Per the germline V gene, CDR1 is SQVTM and CDR2 is ANQGSEA. This CDR3 is 15 amino acids long. CDR3: CSVQLDTLAKNIQYF. CDR3 bases: TGCAGCGTTCAACTCGATACCTTAGCCAAAAACATTCAGTACTTC.

V usage is TRBV6-1 and J usage is TRBJ2-7, with 12 bases lining up with TRBD1. Germline CDR1 MNHNS, CDR2 SASEGT. The CDR3 covers 15 residues. The ends lost 6 bases at V and 4 bases at J; junction bases unmatched: 7. The CDR3 nucleotides are TGTGCCAGCAGGTCCGGGACAGGGGGCGGATACGAGCAGTACTTC. Protein: CASRSGTGGGYEQYF.

This clonotype was seen a handful of times. V gene TRBV7-9 combines with J gene TRBJ1-3; D gene unclear. Trimming shortened V by 4 bases and J by 6 bases, and 10 bases separated the two germline ends. Looked up from germline, CDR1 is SEHNR and CDR2 is FQNEAQ (reference sequence). This CDR3 has 13 residues. For the CDR3, the DNA is TGTGCCAGCAGCTCTCCTCTTACAAACACCATATATTTT. Its protein product is CASSSPLTNTIYF.

This clonotype turned up a few times. The chain has TRBV20-1 and TRBJ2-7; 12 bases agree with TRBD2. CDR3 length: 15 amino acids. V was pared by 5 bases and J by 1 base, with 6 bases of the junction left unmatched. Germline lookup yields CDR1 DFQATT and CDR2 SNEGSKA (reference sequence). The CDR3 spells CSAYLAGGASYEQYF. CDR3 in DNA: TGCAGTGCTTATCTAGCGGGAGGGGCGTCCTACGAGCAGTACTTC.

This clonotype was recorded once. A single base separates this from a much larger clone, so it may be a read error. The rearrangement links TRBV27 to TRBJ2-7; 7 nucleotides agree with TRBD1. CDR1 is MNHEY, CDR2 SMNVEV, per germline (reference sequence). Trimming cost V 3 bases and J 5 bases; bases outside gene matches: 10. There are 15 residues in the CDR3. For the CDR3, the DNA is TGTGCCAGCAGTTTCGACAGGGCGTCTCCCCACGAGCAGTACTTC. Translating gives CASSFDRASPHEQYF.

About this clonotype: A much larger clone lies a single base off, so this may be a read error. The V and J genes are TRBV3-1 and TRBJ2-3, with D hard to call. The CDR3 sequence is 12 residues long. The V end lost 2 bases, the J end lost 4 bases, and 4 bases lay between the germline ends. Germline V gene sequence: CDR1 LGHDT, CDR2 YNNKEL (reference sequence). In DNA, the CDR3 is TGTGCCAGCAGCCAATTTTCAGATACGCAGTATTTT. This encodes CASSQFSDTQYF.

Turning to this clonotype: Given a much more abundant clone one base away, this may be a read error. The chain joins TRBV20-1 to TRBJ2-3, with 11 bases aligning to TRBD2. The CDR3 loop spans 13 amino acids. Germline lookup yields CDR1 DFQATT and CDR2 SNEGSKA (reference sequence). The CDR3 sequence: CSRTSGSTDTQYF. CDR3 sequence (DNA): TGCAGCAGGACTAGCGGGAGCACAGATACGCAGTATTTT.

This chain uses TRBV27 with TRBJ2-7; 10 nucleotides agree with TRBD1. The germline V gene has CDR1 MNHEY and CDR2 SMNVEV (reference sequence). Trimming cost V 5 bases and J 0 bases; bases outside gene matches: 4. The CDR3 is 15 amino acids. The CDR3 bases are TGTGCCAGCAGTACCGGACAGGGGGACTCCTACGAGCAGTACTTC. Translated, it gives CASSTGQGDSYEQYF.

The chain carries TRBV6-5 and TRBJ1-1, with D perhaps matching TRBD1 (5 bases). CDR1 is MNHEY, CDR2 SVGAGI, per germline. The CDR3 covers 13 residues. The germline V and J ends were trimmed by 10 bases and 2 bases, with 14 bases remaining between them. The CDR3 sequence is CAISRDPNTEAFF. Written as DNA, the CDR3 is TGTGCCATCAGCCGGGACCCCAACACTGAAGCTTTCTTT.

This clonotype was detected once. The chain is built from TRBV12-3 or TRBV12-4 and TRBJ1-5; 7 bases align to TRBD1. The CDR3 totals 13 residues. Germline trimming cut 6 bases from V and 13 bases from J; bases unmatched to any gene: 12. The CDR3 spells CASRPGGAQQQHF. CDR3 nucleotide sequence: TGTGCCAGCAGGCCAGGGGGGGCTCAGCAACAGCATTTT.

This clonotype was seen a few times. The chain has TRBV7-9 and TRBJ2-4, with 12 bases fitting TRBD2. Trimming took 1 base from V and 0 from J; bases not matched to a gene: 7. Germline assignment: CDR1 SEHNR and CDR2 FQNEAQ (reference sequence). The CDR3 is 19 amino acids. The CDR3 nucleotides are TGTGCCAGCAGCTTAGAGATTGGACTAGCGGGACTAGCCAAAAACATTCAGTACTTC. Protein product: CASSLEIGLAGLAKNIQYF.

At least ten counts were recorded for this clonotype. This chain joins TRBV6-2 or TRBV6-3 and TRBJ2-5; D call uncertain. Trimming took off 8 bases at V and 4 bases at J, with 20 bases between the two ends. Germline loops: CDR1 MNHEY, CDR2 SVGEGT. The CDR3 is 15 amino acids. The CDR3 is CASSNPTGYSETQYF. Here the CDR3 DNA reads TGTGCCAGCTCCAACCCCACCGGGTATTCAGAGACCCAGTACTTC.

This clonotype is classed as medium-sized. The chain employs TRBV28 and TRBJ1-1; D gene ambiguous. Per germline, CDR1 MDHEN and CDR2 SYDVKM. The ends were cut back, 2 bases at V and 0 bases at J, with 16 bases in the middle. This CDR3 has 17 amino acids. CDR3 in DNA: TGTGCCAGCAGTTTACGGGTCGGGCGTGCCTTGAACACTGAAGCTTTCTTT. Protein product: CASSLRVGRALNTEAFF.

This clonotype was seen more than once but under ten times. The chain is built from TRBV29-1 and TRBJ2-5; no firm D call. Trimming cost V 3 bases and J 1 base, with 12 bases left between them. Germline V gives CDR1 SQVTM, CDR2 ANQGSEA. The CDR3 has 14 amino acids. This CDR3 is CSVDLYGGQETQYF. In DNA form, the CDR3 reads TGCAGCGTTGATCTGTATGGCGGCCAAGAGACCCAGTACTTC.

Worth noting for this clonotype: This may be a read error: a much more frequent sequence differs by one nucleotide. This chain uses TRBV4-1 with TRBJ1-3; D call uncertain. The V end was cut by 5 bases, the J end by 0 bases, with 26 bases between. Germline V CDR1 and CDR2: MGHRA, YSYEKL. This CDR3 spans 20 amino acids. CDR3 in DNA: TGCGCCAGCAGCGTCAGGACGGCAAGCAGTTTTACCTCCTCTGGAAACACCATATATTTT. Its translation is CASSVRTASSFTSSGNTIYF.

This clonotype turned up a few times. The gene calls are TRBV11-3 and TRBJ2-3, with a possible D match to TRBD2 (6 bases). Germline assignment: CDR1 SGHNT and CDR2 YENEEA. CDR3 size: 14 residues. V lost 5 bases, J lost 0 bases, and 9 bases lay in between. This CDR3 reads CASSRGGSTDTQYF. DNA for the CDR3: TGTGCCAGCAGCCGAGGAGGGAGCACAGATACGCAGTATTTT.

This clonotype was observed at least ten times. The chain has TRBV6-1 and TRBJ2-3; D is possibly TRBD2 (5 bases). The CDR3 is made up of 15 amino acids. V was pared by 5 bases and J by 2 bases, with 14 bases between. From germline, CDR1 is MNHNS and CDR2 SASEGT. The CDR3 DNA sequence: TGTGCCAGCAGTATCCGTCGGGGAGACACAGATACGCAGTATTTT. It yields the protein CASSIRRGDTDTQYF.

The chain is built from TRBV18 and TRBJ2-1; D uncertain. Trimming cost V 0 bases and J 7 bases, with 13 bases left between them. CDR1 and CDR2 from the germline V gene are KGHSH and LQKENI. The CDR3 is 15 residues long. CDR3 sequence (DNA): TGTGCCAGCTCACCACCGGTTCAACTTTGGAATGAGCAGTTCTTC. As protein: CASSPPVQLWNEQFF. Filled out from reference TRBV18 and TRBJ2-1, the complete variable domain reads NAGVMQNPRHLVRRRGQEARLRCSPMKGHSHVYWYRQLPEEGLKFMVYLQKENIIDESGMPKERFSAEFPKEGPSILRIQQVVRGDSAAYFCASSPPVQLWNEQFFGPGTRLTVL.

This clonotype was recorded at least ten times. This chain connects TRBV6-2 or TRBV6-3 to TRBJ2-7; D could derive from TRBD1 or TRBD2 (5 bases each). Trimming pared 6 bases from V and 6 bases from J, leaving 15 bases between. Germline-derived CDR1 and CDR2 are MNHEY and SVGEGT. The CDR3 contains 13 residues. The CDR3 spells CASSQGTRGEQYF. In DNA, the CDR3 is TGTGCCAGCAGCCAGGGAACTAGAGGCGAGCAGTACTTC.

Details on this clonotype: One base away lies a much larger clone, so this may be a sequencing read error. The V call is TRBV6-5, the J call TRBJ2-1; D is unresolved. CDR1 and CDR2 (germline): MNHEY, SVGAGI. This CDR3 spans 17 amino acids. Trimming pared 0 bases from V and 0 bases from J, leaving 12 bases between. In DNA form, the CDR3 reads TGTGCCAGCAGTTACTCGGTGCATGACTTCTCCTACAATGAGCAGTTCTTC. This sequence encodes CASSYSVHDFSYNEQFF.

Comment on this clonotype: This could be a read error, since a much larger clone is one nucleotide away. The rearrangement links TRBV4-1 to TRBJ2-1; D not certain. Trimming removed 0 bases at V and 15 bases at J, with 18 bases between. This CDR3 is built from 14 residues. Germline V gives CDR1 MGHRA, CDR2 YSYEKL. The CDR3 nucleotides are TGCGCCAGCAGCCAAGATAATAACCGGGTATATGGGTTCTTC. Residues: CASSQDNNRVYGFF.

V is TRBV20-1 and J is TRBJ2-5, with D perhaps matching TRBD1 (6 bases). V was clipped by 2 bases and J by 1 base, with 11 bases between them. This CDR3 has 14 residues. Germline CDR1 DFQATT, CDR2 SNEGSKA (reference sequence). This CDR3 reads CSARNGQIQETQYF. CDR3 sequence (DNA): TGCAGTGCTAGAAATGGACAGATCCAAGAGACCCAGTACTTC.

About this clonotype itself: The germline gene is not matched at one end of the junction; a read error may be the cause. The chain links TRBV4-2 to TRBJ2-7; weak D call: TRBD2 (6 bases). This CDR3 region has 17 residues. The germline CDR1 and CDR2 sequences are LGHNA and YNFKEQ. CDR3: CASSHNSAGPGSYEQYF. CDR3 nucleotides: TGTGCTAGCAGCCATAATTCCGCGGGACCGGGCTCCTACGAGCAGTACTTC.

With respect to this clonotype: The junction differs from germline at one of its ends, possibly a read error. This chain uses TRBV6-2 or TRBV6-3 with TRBJ2-5; 13 nucleotides line up with TRBD2. Germline CDR1 and CDR2: MNHEY and SVGEGT. The CDR3 extends over 16 amino acids. CDR3 amino acids: CASRTGTSGTYNEQLF. The CDR3 DNA reads TGTGCCAGCAGAACCGGGACTAGCGGGACTTATAATGAGCAGCTCTTC.

The CDR3 DNA reads as TGTGCCAGCAGCTTATATCTCGGGGGTGATGCAACTGAAGCTTTCTTT. This gives the protein CASSLYLGGDATEAFF. The chain links TRBV7-2 to TRBJ1-1; tentatively, D is TRBD1 (5 bases). V gave up 2 bases and J gave up 5 bases, with 18 bases separating them. This CDR3 region has 16 residues. The V gene's germline CDR1 is SGHTA and CDR2 FQGNSA.

On this clonotype itself: One base away lies a much larger clone, so this may be a sequencing read error. The chain uses TRBV27 and TRBJ1-2; TRBD1 matches 7 bases. V gave up 7 bases and J gave up 6 bases; unmatched junction bases: 14. Looked up from germline, CDR1 is MNHEY and CDR2 is SMNVEV (reference sequence). The CDR3 covers 15 residues. The CDR3 reads CASTLNPGTVHGYTF. CDR3 DNA: TGTGCCAGCACCCTAAACCCCGGGACAGTCCATGGCTACACCTTC.

This rearrangement joins TRBV29-1 to TRBJ2-1; 10 bases fit TRBD2. Germline CDR1 and CDR2: SQVTM and ANQGSEA. This CDR3 is built from 14 residues. The V gene end was trimmed by 4 bases and the J gene end by 9 bases; junction bases not matched to a gene: 9. CDR3 sequence: CSVGRGTSDGEQFF. CDR3 bases: TGCAGCGTTGGCCGAGGGACTAGCGATGGTGAGCAGTTCTTC.

For this clonotype: At one end the junction does not follow the germline gene, possibly because of a read error. This chain links TRBV27 with TRBJ2-1; 9 bases agree with TRBD1. The germline CDR1 and CDR2 sequences are MNHEY and SMNVEV (reference sequence). This CDR3 region has 16 residues. The CDR3 is CATSDPPGQGSNEQFF. Here the CDR3 DNA reads TGTGCCACCAGTGATCCCCCGGGACAGGGCAGCAATGAGCAGTTCTTC.

The chain joins TRBV2 to TRBJ2-3, with 7 bases that match TRBD1. The ends lost 5 bases at V and 2 bases at J; junction bases unmatched: 7. This CDR3 region has 15 residues. Germline V gene data show CDR1 as SNHLY and CDR2 as FYNNEI. CDR3 sequence reads: CASSSVGQNTDTQYF. The DNA for the CDR3 is TGTGCCAGCAGTTCTGTGGGACAGAACACAGATACGCAGTATTTT.